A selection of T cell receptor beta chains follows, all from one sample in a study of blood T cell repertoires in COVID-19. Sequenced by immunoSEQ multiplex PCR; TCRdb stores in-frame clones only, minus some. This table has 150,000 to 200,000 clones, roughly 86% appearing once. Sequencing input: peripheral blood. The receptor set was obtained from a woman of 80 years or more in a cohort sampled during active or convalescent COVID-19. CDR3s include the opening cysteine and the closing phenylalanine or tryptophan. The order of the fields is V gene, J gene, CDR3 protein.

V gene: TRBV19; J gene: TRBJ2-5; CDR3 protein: CASSIGGGGETQYF
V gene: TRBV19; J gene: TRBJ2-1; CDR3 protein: CASSIDHVLADSYNEQFF
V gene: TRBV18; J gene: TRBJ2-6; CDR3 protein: CASSPQELEAGANVLTF
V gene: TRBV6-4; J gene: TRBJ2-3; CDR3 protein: CASAELAGDTTDTQYF
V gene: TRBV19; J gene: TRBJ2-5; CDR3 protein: CASSGTGRETQYF
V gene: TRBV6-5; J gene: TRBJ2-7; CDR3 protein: CASFQTGTYEQYF
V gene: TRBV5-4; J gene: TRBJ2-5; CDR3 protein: CASRGQGGQETQYF
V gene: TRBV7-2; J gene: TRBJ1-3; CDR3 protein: CASSLTGASGNTIYF
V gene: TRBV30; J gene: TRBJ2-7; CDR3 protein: CAWNQLGGGAREQYF
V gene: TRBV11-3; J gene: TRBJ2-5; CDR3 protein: CATRGTSDQETQYF
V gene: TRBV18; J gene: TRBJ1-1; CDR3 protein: CASSPPPGQGGFEFYTEAFF
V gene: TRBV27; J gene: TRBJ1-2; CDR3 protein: CASSRGRGAYGYTF
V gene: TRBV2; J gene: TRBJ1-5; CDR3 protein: CASSGEGNQPQHF
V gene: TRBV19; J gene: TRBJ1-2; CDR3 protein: CASRRQSNYGYTF
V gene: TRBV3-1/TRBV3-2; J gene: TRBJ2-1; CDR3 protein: CASSQGVVSGVGGEQFF
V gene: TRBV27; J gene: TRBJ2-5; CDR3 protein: CASGRPTSGMKETQYF
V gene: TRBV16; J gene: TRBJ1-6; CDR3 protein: CASSRPTGRPDSPLHF
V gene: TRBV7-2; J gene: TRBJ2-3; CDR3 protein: CASSDHRGNPIRYF
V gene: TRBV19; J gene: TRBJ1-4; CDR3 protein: CASSMRTGGLFF
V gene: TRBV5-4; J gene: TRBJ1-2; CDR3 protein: CASSLAGGGNYGYTF
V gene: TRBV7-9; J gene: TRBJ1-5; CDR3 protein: CASSPGQGFQPQHF
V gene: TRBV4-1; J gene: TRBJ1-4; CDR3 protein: CASSQADPGGDEKLFF
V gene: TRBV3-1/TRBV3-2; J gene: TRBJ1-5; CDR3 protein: CASSRRENQPQHF
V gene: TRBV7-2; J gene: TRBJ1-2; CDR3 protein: CASSRDRATYGYTF
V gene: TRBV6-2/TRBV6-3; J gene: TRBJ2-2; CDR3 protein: CASSYLSRELFF
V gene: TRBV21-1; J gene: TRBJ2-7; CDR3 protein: CASTGEGQGHEQYF
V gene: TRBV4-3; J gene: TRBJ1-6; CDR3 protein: CASSQELGGPLHF
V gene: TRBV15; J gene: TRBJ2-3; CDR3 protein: CATSRGLASSTDTQYF
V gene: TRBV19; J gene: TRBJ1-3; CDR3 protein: CASSTGFANTIYF
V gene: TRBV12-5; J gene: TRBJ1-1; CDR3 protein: CASGPTVSIRSPGGKTEAFF
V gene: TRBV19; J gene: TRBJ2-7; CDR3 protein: CASSIDGSAFAQYF
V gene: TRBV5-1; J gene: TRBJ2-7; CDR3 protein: CASSLALAGVEQYF
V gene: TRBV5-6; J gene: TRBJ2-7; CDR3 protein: CASSLGRPISYEQYF
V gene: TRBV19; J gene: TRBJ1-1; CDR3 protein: CASSMKHNTEAFF
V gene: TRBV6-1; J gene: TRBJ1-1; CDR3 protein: CASSEPGRNTEAFF
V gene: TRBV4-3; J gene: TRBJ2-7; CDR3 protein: CASRPSAWTGDYEQYF
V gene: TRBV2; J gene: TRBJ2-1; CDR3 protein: CASSDFGLAVVSYNEQFF
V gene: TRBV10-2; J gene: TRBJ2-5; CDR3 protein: CASSEGRLQETQYF
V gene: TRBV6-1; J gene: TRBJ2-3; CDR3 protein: CASSDRDRETQYF
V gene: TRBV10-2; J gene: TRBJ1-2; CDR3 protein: CASTGGGPRGYGYTF
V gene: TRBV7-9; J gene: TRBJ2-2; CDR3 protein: CASIIQVTGELFF
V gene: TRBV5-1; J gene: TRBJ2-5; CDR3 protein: CASSRDSRETQYF
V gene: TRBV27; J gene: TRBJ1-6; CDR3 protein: CARTRDNSPLHF
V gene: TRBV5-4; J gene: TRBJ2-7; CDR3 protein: CASSSWSSGDSYEQYF
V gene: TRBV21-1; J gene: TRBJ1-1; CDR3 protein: CASSKYRDTEAFF
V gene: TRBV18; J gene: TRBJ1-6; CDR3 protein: CASSPPGQGANSYNSPLHF
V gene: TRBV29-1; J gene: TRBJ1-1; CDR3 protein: CSVLHRPNTEAFF
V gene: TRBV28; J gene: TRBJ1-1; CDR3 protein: CASSVGTGPEAFF
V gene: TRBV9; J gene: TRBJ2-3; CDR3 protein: CASSVVGSGGGITDTQYF